The present TCR beta chain was sequenced within a study of OX40 agonist ivuxolimab in advanced cancers. Study results and caveats: Clonal expansion by week 6 occurred in CD4+ and CD8+ blood T cells (at 0.1 to 3.0 mg/kg).

Of note for this clone: What it recognizes is unknown.

Some clones are missing from TCRdb's copy, which holds only in-frame ones; the method was immunoSEQ multiplex PCR. The sample records about 19,000 clones, nearly 70% being singletons. Germline V gene sequence: CDR1 MDHEN, CDR2 SYDVKM. V lost 5 bases and J 10 bases, leaving 9 bases between the germline ends. The CDR3 is 11 residues long. The clonotype was recovered from an adult with an advanced solid tumor such as melanoma, head and neck, liver or kidney cancer. This rearrangement joins TRBV28 to TRBJ2-1, with D possibly TRBD2 on 6 matching bases. This specimen consisted of CD4+ or CD8+ T cells sorted from blood, obtained in a trial of the OX40 agonist ivuxolimab. This CDR3 reads CASSALAEQFF. CDR3 in DNA: TGTGCCAGCAGTGCGCTAGCGGAGCAGTTCTTC. The full variable domain, its missing parts supplied by reference TRBV28 and TRBJ2-1, is DVKVTQSSRYLVKRTGEKVFLECVQDMDHENMFWYRQDPGLGLRLIYFSYDVKMKEKGDIPEGYSVSREKKERFSLILESASTNQTSMYLCASSALAEQFFGPGTRLTVL.